This is a list of T cell receptor beta chains from one sample in a study of blood T cell repertoires in COVID-19. Data came from immunoSEQ multiplex PCR; TCRdb stores just in-frame clones and leaves some out. The data hold around 300,000 clones, with roughly 90% observed a single time. The sequencing input was PBMCs or T cells enriched from blood (not recorded which). These receptor sequences come from a woman under 30 with acute COVID-19. CDR3s include the opening cysteine and the closing phenylalanine or tryptophan. The D gene is left open where the match is weak. Clone size is shown for a subset of rows, as once, few, many or a class of expanded clone.

clone size: many; D gene: TRBD1; J gene: TRBJ1-5; V gene: TRBV28; CDR3 protein: CASSLRQGILQPQHF; CDR3 DNA: TGTGCCAGCAGTTTGCGACAGGGGATCCTACAGCCCCAGCATTTT
clone size: NA; D gene: TRBD1; J gene: TRBJ1-1; V gene: TRBV10-3; CDR3 protein: CAIRTGTGDTEAFF; CDR3 DNA: TGTGCCATCAGGACCGGGACAGGGGACACTGAAGCTTTCTTT
clone size: NA; D gene: NA; J gene: TRBJ2-7; V gene: TRBV5-1; CDR3 protein: CASSLSTPVIGDEQYF; CDR3 DNA: TGCGCCAGCAGCTTGTCGACCCCGGTCATAGGGGACGAGCAGTACTTC
clone size: NA; D gene: NA; J gene: TRBJ1-4; V gene: TRBV5-1; CDR3 protein: CASSLSPGGAANEKLFF; CDR3 DNA: TGCGCCAGCAGCTTGTCCCCTGGGGGCGCAGCTAATGAAAAACTGTTTTTT
clone size: NA; D gene: NA; J gene: TRBJ1-1; V gene: TRBV14; CDR3 protein: CASSQGMGAFF; CDR3 DNA: TGTGCCAGCAGCCAAGGGATGGGCGCTTTCTTT
clone size: NA; D gene: NA; J gene: TRBJ2-7; V gene: TRBV13; CDR3 protein: CASLGGPPYEQYF; CDR3 DNA: TGTGCCAGCTTGGGGGGTCCTCCCTACGAGCAGTACTTC
clone size: NA; D gene: NA; J gene: TRBJ1-1; V gene: TRBV10-3; CDR3 protein: CAISGGRGKAEAFF; CDR3 DNA: TGTGCCATCAGTGGGGGGAGGGGAAAGGCTGAAGCTTTCTTT
clone size: NA; D gene: TRBD1; J gene: TRBJ1-2; V gene: TRBV7-8; CDR3 protein: CASSATGGRGYGYTF; CDR3 DNA: TGTGCCAGCAGCGCTACAGGGGGCAGAGGCTATGGCTACACCTTC
clone size: NA; D gene: NA; J gene: TRBJ1-1; V gene: TRBV7-2; CDR3 protein: CASRKRQGAGTEAFF; CDR3 DNA: TGTGCCAGCAGGAAGAGGCAGGGAGCGGGAACTGAAGCTTTCTTT
clone size: once; D gene: TRBD1; J gene: TRBJ1-4; V gene: TRBV28; CDR3 protein: CASSPQGGLANEKLFF; CDR3 DNA: TGTGCCAGCAGTCCCCAGGGGGGCCTGGCTAATGAAAAACTGTTTTTT
clone size: NA; D gene: TRBD2; J gene: TRBJ2-1; V gene: TRBV5-1; CDR3 protein: CASSYGLAGGDEQFF; CDR3 DNA: TGCGCCAGCAGCTACGGACTAGCGGGAGGCGATGAGCAGTTCTTC
clone size: once; D gene: NA; J gene: TRBJ2-7; V gene: TRBV1; CDR3 protein: CTSSWTSGSSYEQYF; CDR3 DNA: TGCACCAGCAGCTGGACTAGCGGGAGCTCCTACGAGCAGTACTTC
clone size: few; D gene: TRBD2; J gene: TRBJ2-7; V gene: TRBV28; CDR3 protein: CASSLLGGSTYEQYF; CDR3 DNA: TGTGCCAGCAGTTTACTTGGCGGGAGTACTTACGAGCAGTACTTC
clone size: NA; D gene: NA; J gene: TRBJ2-1; V gene: TRBV4-2; CDR3 protein: CASSQRPGVAYNEQFF; CDR3 DNA: TGTGCCAGCAGCCAACGGCCAGGGGTGGCCTACAATGAGCAGTTCTTC
clone size: once; D gene: NA; J gene: TRBJ1-1; V gene: TRBV3-1/TRBV3-2; CDR3 protein: CASSPSRVRNTEAFF; CDR3 DNA: TGTGCCAGCAGCCCCTCGAGGGTCAGGAACACTGAAGCTTTCTTT
clone size: NA; D gene: TRBD2; J gene: TRBJ2-5; V gene: TRBV27; CDR3 protein: CASKGLAEETQYF; CDR3 DNA: TGTGCCAGCAAGGGACTAGCTGAAGAGACCCAGTACTTC
clone size: NA; D gene: NA; J gene: TRBJ2-1; V gene: TRBV7-9; CDR3 protein: CASSTGTHLYNEQFF; CDR3 DNA: TGTGCCAGCAGCACTGGGACTCATCTCTACAATGAGCAGTTCTTC
clone size: NA; D gene: TRBD1; J gene: TRBJ2-1; V gene: TRBV5-1; CDR3 protein: CASSWDRVNEQFF; CDR3 DNA: TGCGCCAGCAGCTGGGACAGGGTAAATGAGCAGTTCTTC
clone size: NA; D gene: TRBD1; J gene: TRBJ1-5; V gene: TRBV6-1; CDR3 protein: CASSETWGTDSNQPQHF; CDR3 DNA: TGTGCCAGCAGTGAAACTTGGGGGACAGACAGCAATCAGCCCCAGCATTTT
clone size: NA; D gene: TRBD2; J gene: TRBJ2-1; V gene: TRBV28; CDR3 protein: CASIGTSASDEQFF; CDR3 DNA: TGTGCCAGCATTGGGACTAGCGCCTCAGATGAGCAGTTCTTC
clone size: NA; D gene: NA; J gene: TRBJ1-3; V gene: TRBV28; CDR3 protein: CASSISPSLGLKAGNTIYF; CDR3 DNA: TGTGCCAGCAGCATCAGCCCCAGTTTGGGACTGAAGGCAGGAAACACCATATATTTT
clone size: NA; D gene: TRBD2; J gene: TRBJ2-7; V gene: TRBV6-5; CDR3 protein: CASRRPSGRGYEQYF; CDR3 DNA: TGTGCCAGCAGACGCCCTAGCGGGAGAGGGTACGAGCAGTACTTC